One sample yielded the 6 T cell receptor beta chains listed below, sequenced in a study of beta chain features in type 1 diabetes. Reverse transcription of all isolated RNA meant that expressed TCRB transcripts were sequenced. Some clones are missing from TCRdb's copy, which holds only in-frame ones; the method was immunoSEQ multiplex PCR. The sample lists approximately 150,000 clones, 7% to 10% occurring once. Sequenced material: central memory CD4+ T cells from blood. These TCRs come from a young woman in good health.

This clone was counted only a few times. The chain recombines TRBV29-1 with TRBJ1-2; weak D call: TRBD1 (6 bases). Per germline, CDR1 SQVTM and CDR2 ANQGSEA. V was cut by 3 bases and J by 2 bases, with 10 bases left in between. The CDR3 contains 13 residues. The CDR3: CSVDRDTNYGYTF. CDR3 DNA: TGCAGCGTTGACCGGGACACGAACTATGGCTACACCTTC.

The chain uses TRBV25-1 and TRBJ2-3; the D is unclear. The CDR3 loop spans 14 amino acids. Germline V gives CDR1 MGHDK, CDR2 SYGVNS. V was cut by 1 base and J by 6 bases, with 11 bases left in between. The CDR3 nucleotides are TGTGCCAGCAGTGAATCGGCTCAGGCGGATACGCAGTATTTT. Its protein is CASSESAQADTQYF.

V is TRBV5-6 and J is TRBJ1-2; 7 bases agree with TRBD1. The CDR3 is made up of 15 amino acids. Trimming at V came to 4 bases and at J to 4 bases, leaving 10 bases not matched to a gene. CDR1 is SGHDT, CDR2 YYEEEE, per germline. For the CDR3, the DNA is TGTGCCAGCAGCGACCGACAGGGTGGGCCCTATGGCTACACCTTC. It is translated as CASSDRQGGPYGYTF.

This clone was detected a few times. CDR3 nucleotide sequence: TGCGCCAGCAGCGGGGGCAATCAAGCTGAAGCTTTCTTT. Protein sequence: CASSGGNQAEAFF. V and J are TRBV5-1 and TRBJ1-1; the D gene is possibly TRBD1 (6 bases). CDR1 and CDR2 (germline): SGHRS, YFSETQ. Trimming left V 4 bases short and J 6 bases short, with 13 bases between. The CDR3 covers 13 residues. The entire variable domain, with the rest obtained from reference TRBV5-1 and TRBJ1-1, is as follows: KAGVTQTPRYLIKTRGQQVTLSCSPISGHRSVSWYQQTPGQGLQFLFEYFSETQRNKGNFPGRFSGRQFSNSRSEMNVSTLELGDSALYLCASSGGNQAEAFFGQGTRLTVV.

The chain employs TRBV5-6 and TRBJ1-2; TRBD1 matches at 8 bases. Germline V CDR1 and CDR2: SGHDT, YYEEEE. V lost 5 bases and J lost 5; bases outside the gene matches: 14. This CDR3 has 16 residues. The CDR3, as DNA: TGTGCCAGCAGGTCGACAGGGGCCCAGACGATATATGGCTACACCTTC. Translation gives CASRSTGAQTIYGYTF.

The chain combines TRBV5-1 with TRBJ2-3; 8 nucleotides align to TRBD2. The germline gives CDR1 SGHRS, CDR2 YFSETQ. This CDR3 region has 16 residues. After removal of 4 bases from V and 5 bases from J, the junction contained 12 bases not matched to a gene. CDR3 bases: TGCGCCAGCAGCAAGTCGGGAGGGCCGAGTCTAGATACGCAGTATTTT. This translates into CASSKSGGPSLDTQYF.